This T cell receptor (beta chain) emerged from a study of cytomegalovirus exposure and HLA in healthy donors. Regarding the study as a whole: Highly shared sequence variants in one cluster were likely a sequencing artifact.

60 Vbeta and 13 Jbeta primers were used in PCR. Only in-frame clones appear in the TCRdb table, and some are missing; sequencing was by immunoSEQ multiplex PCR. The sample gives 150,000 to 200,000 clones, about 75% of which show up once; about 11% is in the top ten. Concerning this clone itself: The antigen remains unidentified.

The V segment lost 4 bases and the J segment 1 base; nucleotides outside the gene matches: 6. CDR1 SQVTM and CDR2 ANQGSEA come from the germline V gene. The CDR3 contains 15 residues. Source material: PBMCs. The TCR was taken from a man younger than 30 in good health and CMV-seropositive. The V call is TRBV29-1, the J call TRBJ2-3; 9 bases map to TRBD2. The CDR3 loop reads CSVVGGLAGTDTQYF. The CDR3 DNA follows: TGCAGCGTTGTGGGGGGACTAGCTGGCACAGATACGCAGTATTTT.